These T cell receptor beta chains were read from a single sample in a study of cytomegalovirus exposure and HLA in healthy donors. Sequencing was performed with immunoSEQ multiplex PCR; in TCRdb, only in-frame clones are kept and a portion is missing. The table has around 85,000 clones, around 80% seen once; the top ten hold approximately 23%. The sequenced sample consisted of PBMCs. Every receptor here comes from a woman aged 45 to 65 in good health and CMV-seropositive. Each CDR3 is given with its conserved first and last residue. The order of the fields is D gene, clone size, V gene, J gene, CDR3 DNA, CDR3 protein. A D gene is named only where the DNA matches it firmly. Clone sizes are given selectively: once, few, many, or a class where the clone is expanded.

>NA|once|TRBV19|TRBJ1-1
TGTGCCAGTAGTATGGGGGGGTCGGCCACTGAAGCTTTCTTT
CASSMGGSATEAFF
>NA|NA|TRBV29-1|TRBJ2-2
TGCAGCGTTGCTACCGGGGGGAACACCGGGGAGCTGTTTTTT
CSVATGGNTGELFF
>NA|NA|TRBV10-3|TRBJ2-1
TGTGCCATCAGTGAGTCGGCCAATGAGCAGTTCTTC
CAISESANEQFF
>TRBD1|NA|TRBV18|TRBJ1-5
TGTGCCAGCTCATCCGGGACAGGGGCCAATCAGCCCCAGCATTTT
CASSSGTGANQPQHF
>TRBD1|NA|TRBV5-8|TRBJ1-1
TGTGCCAGCAGCACTGGACAGGGGGCGTGGGACACTGAAGCTTTCTTT
CASSTGQGAWDTEAFF
>TRBD2|NA|TRBV10-1|TRBJ2-5
TGCGCCAGCAGTGATGCGTTAGCGGGGCAAGAGACCCAGTACTTC
CASSDALAGQETQYF
>NA|NA|TRBV6-5|TRBJ2-3
TGTGCCAGCAGGTGGGACTCTTATCGCACAGATACGCAGTATTTT
CASRWDSYRTDTQYF
>NA|NA|TRBV6-5|TRBJ2-1
TGTGCCAGCAGTACAAAGACAGACCGCAATGAGCAGTTCTTC
CASSTKTDRNEQFF
>NA|once|TRBV11-2|TRBJ2-5
TGTGCCAGCAGCTTACTCCTAGGAGAGACCCAGTACTTC
CASSLLLGETQYF
>TRBD1|NA|TRBV9|TRBJ1-5
TGTGCCAGCAGCGTGCAGGGGGAGGTTAGAGAGCCCCAGCATTTT
CASSVQGEVREPQHF
>TRBD2|NA|TRBV6-5|TRBJ2-3
TGTGCCAGCAGCACCGACTCTAGCGGGGGGCATCGGCAGTATTTT
CASSTDSSGGHRQYF
>NA|NA|TRBV6-6|TRBJ2-3
TGTGCCAGCAGTTACCAGGGGCGGGATACGCAGTATTTT
CASSYQGRDTQYF
>TRBD2|NA|TRBV9|TRBJ2-2
TGTGCCAGCAGCGTAGTGTCGACTAGCGCCGGGGAGCTGTTTTTT
CASSVVSTSAGELFF
>TRBD2|NA|TRBV4-1|TRBJ2-7
TGCGCCAGCAGCCAATCTAGCGGGGTGACCTACGAGCAGTACTTC
CASSQSSGVTYEQYF
>NA|NA|TRBV19|TRBJ1-2
TGTGCCAGTAGCCAGGAATCCCGATATGGCTACACCTTC
CASSQESRYGYTF